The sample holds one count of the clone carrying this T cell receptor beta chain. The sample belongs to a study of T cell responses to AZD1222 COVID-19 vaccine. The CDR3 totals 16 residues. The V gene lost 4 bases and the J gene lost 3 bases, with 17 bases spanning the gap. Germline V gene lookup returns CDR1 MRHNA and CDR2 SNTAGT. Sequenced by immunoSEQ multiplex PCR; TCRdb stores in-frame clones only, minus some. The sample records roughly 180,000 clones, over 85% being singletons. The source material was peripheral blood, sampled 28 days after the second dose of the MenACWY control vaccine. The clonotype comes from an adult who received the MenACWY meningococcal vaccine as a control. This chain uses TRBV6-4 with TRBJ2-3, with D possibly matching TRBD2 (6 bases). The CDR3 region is CASSGASGVQTDTQYF. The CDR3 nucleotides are TGTGCCAGCAGTGGCGCTTCGGGGGTACAAACAGATACGCAGTATTTT.